The clone carrying this T cell receptor beta chain was detected ten times or more. Its antigen remains unknown. Unique molecular identifiers (one per individual cDNA molecule) were attached. TCRdb passed the 5' RACE reads through MiXCR, listing each CDR3 protein once. The sample includes under 60,000 distinct CDR3 sequences, 8.2% seen only once; the top ten take 4% to 5.5%. The sample is drawn from a study of early T cells in non-severe SARS-CoV-2 infection. Study at large: Chains were unpaired, as sequencing was done on bulk RNA from unsorted whole blood. Study-wide points: Matching with VDJdb favored anti-spike CD8 responses (missing private and CD4 specificities).

The specimen was whole blood. This receptor was taken from an adult who was a healthcare worker with PCR-confirmed SARS-CoV-2 infection or an uninfected control (not recorded which).

The CDR3 loop is CASSQEWTSGMSYEQYF. For the CDR3, the DNA is TGTGCCAGCAGCCAAGAGTGGACTAGCGGAATGTCCTACGAGCAGTACTTC. The chain carries TRBV4-2 and TRBJ2-7; 10 bases map to TRBD2. This CDR3 is built from 17 residues. Germline CDR1 is LGHNA and CDR2 is YNFKEQ. V was clipped by 0 bases and J by 1 base; unmatched bases: 6.